Given below is one T cell receptor beta chain in context. Method: immunoSEQ multiplex PCR; TCRdb's copy keeps in-frame clones and lacks some. The table lists about 31,000 clones, roughly 87% of them singletons. This entry belongs to a study of T cell changes during pregnancy in multiple sclerosis. The sequence derives from a female donor with multiple sclerosis, enrolled in a pregnancy study. The sequencing used CD8+ T cells from peripheral blood mononuclear cells, collected in the first trimester of pregnancy.

The CDR3 sequence is CASSQVLLAAVDTQYF. The CDR3 DNA reads TGCGCCAGCAGCCAAGTTCTCCTAGCCGCGGTAGATACGCAGTATTTT. J is TRBJ2-3 and V is TRBV4-1, with D possibly matching TRBD2 (5 bases). The V end lost 1 base, the J end lost 5 bases, and 16 bases lay between the germline ends. There are 16 residues in the CDR3. CDR1 is MGHRA, CDR2 YSYEKL, per germline.